The rows below give T cell receptor beta chains drawn from one sample of a study of Ad26.COV2.S vaccination and SARS-CoV-2 variants. Sequencing was performed with immunoSEQ multiplex PCR; in TCRdb, only in-frame clones are kept and a portion is missing. The table shows 350,000 to 450,000 clones, with 83% occurring only once. Sample: peripheral blood, taken in a trial of Ad26.COV2.S vaccine versus placebo. These receptor sequences come from a person aged 18 to 59 who received the Ad26.COV2.S COVID-19 vaccine or a placebo. Each CDR3 is given with its conserved first and last residue. Each record gives: clone size, V gene, J gene, D gene, CDR3 DNA, CDR3 protein. D genes are given only for firm matches. Rows may omit the clone size; those that give it use once, few, many or a size class.

clone size: NA; V gene: TRBV6-1; J gene: TRBJ2-3; D gene: TRBD2; CDR3 DNA: TGTGCCAGCAGTGCCCTAGCGGGTCGGAGCACAGATACGCAGTATTTT; CDR3 protein: CASSALAGRSTDTQYF
clone size: NA; V gene: TRBV4-3; J gene: TRBJ1-1; D gene: NA; CDR3 DNA: TGCGCCAGCAGTTTAGACAGAGACACTGAAGCTTTCTTT; CDR3 protein: CASSLDRDTEAFF
clone size: NA; V gene: TRBV7-3; J gene: TRBJ2-7; D gene: NA; CDR3 DNA: TGTGCCAGCAGCGTTGGAGGGACCCAGGAGCAGTACTTC; CDR3 protein: CASSVGGTQEQYF
clone size: NA; V gene: TRBV4-2; J gene: TRBJ1-3; D gene: NA; CDR3 DNA: TGTGCCAGCAGCCAAGCGGAACTGGGCGAAAACACCATATATTTT; CDR3 protein: CASSQAELGENTIYF
clone size: NA; V gene: TRBV11-2; J gene: TRBJ2-5; D gene: TRBD1; CDR3 DNA: TGTGCCAGCAGCTTAGTGGCCAGGGGGAGTTCGGAGACCCAGTACTTC; CDR3 protein: CASSLVARGSSETQYF
clone size: NA; V gene: TRBV24-1; J gene: TRBJ2-7; D gene: NA; CDR3 DNA: TGTGCCACCGGCGCCGGACAGGAGCAGTACTTC; CDR3 protein: CATGAGQEQYF
clone size: NA; V gene: TRBV6-5; J gene: TRBJ2-7; D gene: NA; CDR3 DNA: TGTGCCAGCAGCCCCAAGGACGGGAGCTCTTCCGAGCAGTACTTC; CDR3 protein: CASSPKDGSSSEQYF
clone size: NA; V gene: TRBV7-8; J gene: TRBJ2-2; D gene: TRBD2; CDR3 DNA: TGTGCCAGCAGCTTATTCTCGGGAGGCGGGGAGCTGTTTTTT; CDR3 protein: CASSLFSGGGELFF
clone size: once; V gene: TRBV5-6; J gene: TRBJ1-3; D gene: NA; CDR3 DNA: TGTGCCAGCAGCTTTAGGGACGGAAACACCATATATTTT; CDR3 protein: CASSFRDGNTIYF
clone size: NA; V gene: TRBV18; J gene: TRBJ2-5; D gene: NA; CDR3 DNA: TGTGCCAGCTCACCGGGGGGAGAGACCCAGTACTTC; CDR3 protein: CASSPGGETQYF
clone size: NA; V gene: TRBV2; J gene: TRBJ1-2; D gene: TRBD1; CDR3 DNA: TGTGCCAGCAGCGATCAGGGGGGAGATGGCTACACCTTC; CDR3 protein: CASSDQGGDGYTF
clone size: NA; V gene: TRBV28; J gene: TRBJ2-7; D gene: TRBD2; CDR3 DNA: TGTGCCAGCAGTCCAGCGGGGGGGCGGTACGAGCAGTACTTC; CDR3 protein: CASSPAGGRYEQYF
clone size: NA; V gene: TRBV19; J gene: TRBJ2-5; D gene: NA; CDR3 DNA: TGTGCCAGTAGTATAGGACGGGGTTCTCAAGAGACCCAGTACTTC; CDR3 protein: CASSIGRGSQETQYF
clone size: NA; V gene: TRBV12-3/TRBV12-4; J gene: TRBJ1-1; D gene: NA; CDR3 DNA: TGTGCCAGCAGTCCCAGGGGTAGGACTGAAGCTTTCTTT; CDR3 protein: CASSPRGRTEAFF
clone size: NA; V gene: TRBV11-2; J gene: TRBJ1-1; D gene: NA; CDR3 DNA: TGTGCCAGCAGCTTAGTTACGGGGGCTGAAGCTTTCTTT; CDR3 protein: CASSLVTGAEAFF
clone size: NA; V gene: TRBV7-6; J gene: TRBJ2-1; D gene: NA; CDR3 DNA: TGTGCCAGCAGCTTAGTGGCGGCCTCCTACAATGAGCAGTTCTTC; CDR3 protein: CASSLVAASYNEQFF
clone size: NA; V gene: TRBV19; J gene: TRBJ2-7; D gene: TRBD2; CDR3 DNA: TGTGCCACCACGAAGACTAGCGGGAGGGGAAGGCCCCTCTACGAGCAGTACTTC; CDR3 protein: CATTKTSGRGRPLYEQYF
clone size: once; V gene: TRBV20-1; J gene: TRBJ2-7; D gene: TRBD2; CDR3 DNA: TGCAGTGCTCGTGGACTAGCGGGAGCCAGGGGTTCCTACGAGCAGTACTTC; CDR3 protein: CSARGLAGARGSYEQYF
clone size: NA; V gene: TRBV19; J gene: TRBJ1-5; D gene: TRBD1; CDR3 DNA: TGTGCCAGTAGCCCTGACAGGGAGATCTTGTACAATCAGCCCCAGCATTTT; CDR3 protein: CASSPDREILYNQPQHF
clone size: NA; V gene: TRBV7-2; J gene: TRBJ1-5; D gene: NA; CDR3 DNA: TGTGCCAGCAGCTTACGGCAGAATCAGCCCCAGCATTTT; CDR3 protein: CASSLRQNQPQHF
clone size: NA; V gene: TRBV7-2; J gene: TRBJ1-4; D gene: NA; CDR3 DNA: TGTGCCAGCAGCTTAGCGCGCAGGGCACAAGAAAAACTGTTTTTT; CDR3 protein: CASSLARRAQEKLFF
clone size: few; V gene: TRBV6-6; J gene: TRBJ1-3; D gene: NA; CDR3 DNA: TGTGCCGTTTGGGGCCGGCAGGATGCTGGAAACACCATATATTTT; CDR3 protein: CAVWGRQDAGNTIYF
clone size: once; V gene: TRBV5-1; J gene: TRBJ2-1; D gene: TRBD2; CDR3 DNA: TGCGCCAGCAGCTGGACTAGCGGGGGTGGGAATGAGCAGTTCTTC; CDR3 protein: CASSWTSGGGNEQFF
clone size: NA; V gene: TRBV7-9; J gene: TRBJ2-3; D gene: TRBD1; CDR3 DNA: TGTGCCAGCAGCTTAGCTATTTCCAGGGACAGGGGCACAGATACGCAGTATTTT; CDR3 protein: CASSLAISRDRGTDTQYF
clone size: NA; V gene: TRBV29-1; J gene: TRBJ1-1; D gene: NA; CDR3 DNA: TGCAGCGTTTATAGGGACTCTATGAACACTGAAGCTTTCTTT; CDR3 protein: CSVYRDSMNTEAFF